This T cell receptor (beta chain) is from a study of CD8+ T cells in alopecia areata. Study-wide findings and caveats: Lesional scalp displayed greater clonality than normal scalp, most notably in alopecia totalis/universalis.

Following RNA extraction, reverse transcription yielded cDNA that acted as the sequencing template. The table came from immunoSEQ multiplex PCR; TCRdb's copy has only in-frame clones and leaves some out. The profile shows 110,000 to 150,000 clones, about three fifths of them singletons. Germline loops: CDR1 MNHNS, CDR2 SASEGT. Germline trimming cut 4 bases from V and 7 bases from J; bases unmatched to any gene: 17. This CDR3 has 18 residues. The sorting of PBMCs gave CD4+ and CD8+ T cells. About this clone: Its specificity is unknown.

The gene calls are TRBV6-1 and TRBJ2-7; TRBD1 agrees at 12 bases. The receptor comes from a human donor in good health. The source material was CD8+ T cells sorted from blood. The CDR3 DNA sequence: TGTGCCAGCAGTGGATCCCTGGTTGGGGACAGGGGGCGTCGGGAGCAGTACTTC. Translating gives CASSGSLVGDRGRREQYF.